One and the same sample provided the 22 T cell receptor beta chains below, sequenced in a study of blood T cells in healthy people across ages. Sample-barcoded 5' priming and a J-beta primer mix drove a second PCR of roughly 6 to 12 cycles. TCRdb processed the 5' RACE reads anew with MiXCR; each CDR3 protein has one entry. Seen here are some 1,500,000 distinct CDR3 sequences, approximately 43% observed once, and the top ten hold more than 4%. Specimen: blood. These receptors all come from a woman aged 18-29 years in good health.

V usage is TRBV7-9 and J usage is TRBJ2-3, with unresolved D. Looked up from germline, CDR1 is SEHNR and CDR2 is FQNEAQ (reference sequence). V was trimmed by 4 bases and J by 2 bases, leaving 10 bases between them. This CDR3 contains 14 residues. CDR3: CASSSSTSTDTQYF. The CDR3 DNA sequence: TGTGCCAGCAGCTCCTCTACCTCCACAGATACGCAGTATTTT.

This clonotype turned up a few times. The chain employs TRBV12-5 and TRBJ2-1; possible D gene TRBD2, 6 bases. V was trimmed by 6 bases and J by 8 bases, leaving 11 bases between them. The CDR3 has 12 amino acids. Germline assignment: CDR1 LGHNT and CDR2 FRNRAP. CDR3 coding DNA: TGTGCTAGTGGAGAAACTAGCTATGAGCAGTTCTTC. It codes for CASGETSYEQFF.

A few counts support this clonotype. The chain combines TRBV7-9 with TRBJ2-7; D may be TRBD1 (6 bases). The CDR3 sequence is 13 residues long. The germline gives CDR1 SEHNR, CDR2 FQNEAQ (reference sequence). Trimming shortened V by 1 base and J by 5 bases, and 9 bases separated the two germline ends. The CDR3 nucleotides read TGTGCCAGCAGCTTAGGGGGGCTCAACGAGCAGTACTTC. Translated: CASSLGGLNEQYF.

The chain recombines TRBV28 with TRBJ2-1; 13 positions match TRBD2. J lost 5 bases, V lost 4 bases, and 11 bases had no gene match. The CDR3 contains 18 residues. Germline values: CDR1 MDHEN, CDR2 SYDVKM. This CDR3 is CASSSTTRTSGGHNEQFF. The CDR3 DNA reads as TGTGCCAGCAGTTCCACCACCCGGACTAGCGGGGGCCACAATGAGCAGTTCTTC.

This clonotype was picked up a small number of times. The chain combines TRBV12-3 or TRBV12-4 with TRBJ2-1; D not resolved. The V and J ends lost 2 bases and 9 bases respectively, with 8 bases between them. This CDR3 is 12 amino acids long. CDR3 bases: TGTGCCAGCAGTTTATATTTGCTTGAGCAGTTCTTC. Translated: CASSLYLLEQFF.

This clonotype was picked up one time. Relative to the germline gene, one junction end is altered; a read error may explain this. The chain joins TRBV12-3 or TRBV12-4 to TRBJ1-2, with TRBD1 matching 12 bases. The CDR3 is 16 amino acids. The DNA for the CDR3 is TGTGCCAGCGGTTTTTACGGGACAGGGGGCGCCTATGGCTACACCTTC. It specifies CASGFYGTGGAYGYTF.

The genes are TRBV10-3 and TRBJ2-7; D is possibly TRBD1 (5 bases). The CDR3 loop spans 13 amino acids. The germline CDR1 and CDR2 sequences are ENHRY and SYGVKD. The V end was cut by 4 bases, the J end by 4 bases, with 11 bases between. The CDR3 loop reads CAISVQGGYEQYF. The CDR3 nucleotides are TGTGCCATCAGTGTCCAGGGTGGGTACGAGCAGTACTTC.

In its sample, this clonotype was seen a few times. The rearrangement uses TRBV7-2 and TRBJ1-1, with a tentative D call TRBD1 (5 bases). Germline V CDR1 and CDR2: SGHTA, FQGNSA. With 2 bases removed from V and 4 bases from J, the gap between germline ends came to 11 bases. The length of the CDR3 is 14 residues. CDR3 sequence (DNA): TGTGCCAGCAGCTTACAGGGAAGTGGCACTGAAGCTTTCTTT. The encoded protein is CASSLQGSGTEAFF.

V is TRBV12-3 or TRBV12-4 and J is TRBJ2-4; 7 bases align to TRBD1. Matching the DNA end better, TRBJ2-7 makes the J call doubtful. This CDR3 is 13 amino acids long. The CDR3 is CASSEGALCEQYF. The CDR3 nucleotides are TGTGCCAGCAGTGAGGGGGCTTTATGCGAGCAGTACTTC.

With regard to this clonotype: This may be a read error: a much more frequent sequence differs by one nucleotide. The genes are TRBV29-1 and TRBJ2-7; D not resolved. CDR3 length: 13 amino acids. Trimming shortened V by 7 bases and J by 7 bases, and 20 bases separated the two germline ends. Per germline, CDR1 SQVTM and CDR2 ANQGSEA. CDR3 nucleotides: TGCAGCGACCGGACGGTGCCCTACAATGAGCAGTACTTC. Residues: CSDRTVPYNEQYF.

The J gene is TRBJ2-2, the V gene TRBV5-1; 7 nucleotides agree with TRBD2. Germline CDR1 is SGHRS and CDR2 is YFSETQ. This CDR3 is 15 amino acids long. V lost 2 bases, J lost 1 base, and 2 bases stayed unmatched. CDR3: CASSFPSGNTGELFF. The CDR3 bases are TGCGCCAGCAGCTTTCCTAGCGGGAACACCGGGGAGCTGTTTTTT.

J is TRBJ2-7 and V is TRBV7-9, with TRBD2 matching 13 bases. The J segment lost 4 bases and the V segment lost 5 bases, leaving 11 bases of the junction unmatched. The germline CDR1 and CDR2 sequences are SEHNR and FQNEAQ (reference sequence). This CDR3 region has 17 residues. The CDR3 here is CASSPRPGTSGMYEQYF. The CDR3 nucleotides are TGTGCCAGCAGCCCCCGGCCAGGGACTAGCGGGATGTACGAGCAGTACTTC.

The gene calls are TRBV20-1 and TRBJ2-1, with no clear D. The V end was cut by 3 bases, the J end by 8 bases, with 14 bases between. The CDR3 has 13 amino acids. In germline, CDR1 is DFQATT, CDR2 SNEGSKA (reference sequence). CDR3 nucleotides: TGCAGTGCTAGGTTAGGATCAGACCATGAGCAGTTCTTC. This encodes CSARLGSDHEQFF.

The chain recombines TRBV12-3 or TRBV12-4 with TRBJ1-1; D unresolved. The CDR3 is 13 amino acids. V was trimmed by 3 bases and J by 3 bases, leaving 8 bases between them. CDR3 sequence reads: CASSFGPDTEAFF. CDR3 DNA sequence: TGTGCCAGCAGTTTCGGTCCTGACACTGAAGCTTTCTTT.

This clonotype turned up a few times. The V call is TRBV4-3, the J call TRBJ2-1; 7 bases are a match to TRBD1. V dropped 3 bases and J dropped 8; count of bases not matched to a gene: 7. This CDR3 comprises 14 residues. Germline assignment: CDR1 LGHNA and CDR2 YSLEER. In DNA form, the CDR3 reads TGCGCCAGCAGCCAGATTGTCAGGGGGTATGAGCAGTTCTTC. It translates to CASSQIVRGYEQFF.

The rearrangement links TRBV20-1 to TRBJ1-5; TRBD1 matches 7 bases. V was pared by 3 bases and J by 4 bases, with 3 bases of the junction left unmatched. This CDR3 is built from 13 residues. The germline CDR1 and CDR2 sequences are DFQATT and SNEGSKA (reference sequence). The CDR3 sequence: CSARDRMNQPQHF. CDR3 DNA sequence: TGCAGTGCTAGGGACAGGATGAATCAGCCCCAGCATTTT.

The CDR3 nucleotides are TGTGCCAGCAGCCTCGAAGGCAGGTTCTACGAGCAGTACTTC. It specifies CASSLEGRFYEQYF. The chain combines TRBV7-8 with TRBJ2-7; D gene uncertain. The germline V gene encodes CDR1 SGHVS and CDR2 FQNEAQ. V shed 5 bases and J shed 3 bases, with 14 bases lying between them. The CDR3 length is 14 residues.

This clonotype was detected only a few times. This chain links TRBV4-3 with TRBJ2-3; D is perhaps TRBD2 (6 bases). Germline loops: CDR1 LGHNA, CDR2 YSLEER. CDR3 size: 13 residues. Trimming took off 5 bases at V and 5 bases at J, with 11 bases between the two ends. For the CDR3, the DNA is TGCGCCAGCAGCTATGCGGGAAAAGATACGCAGTATTTT. Translated, it gives CASSYAGKDTQYF.

With respect to this clonotype: This may be a read error, as it is one base from a much larger clone. The CDR3 end shows no conserved phenylalanine or tryptophan, and so a read error is likely. The chain carries TRBV12-3 or TRBV12-4 and TRBJ2-7, with D possibly TRBD2 on 6 matching bases. V shed 1 base and J shed 4 bases, with 11 bases lying between them. The CDR3 sequence is 14 residues long. CDR3 sequence: CASSLDGSAYEQYL. CDR3 DNA sequence: TGTGCCAGCAGTTTAGACGGGAGCGCGTACGAGCAGTACTTA.

The CDR3 loop is CASSLGFGGTLYEQYF. CDR3 nucleotides: TGTGCCAGCAGCTTAGGATTCGGGGGAACACTCTACGAGCAGTACTTC. The chain is built from TRBV7-9 and TRBJ2-7; maybe TRBD2 (6 bases). The CDR3 runs to 16 residues. Trimming stripped 1 base from V and 3 bases from J, with 16 bases between. Germline V gene data show CDR1 as SEHNR and CDR2 as FQNEAQ (reference sequence).

V is TRBV3-1 and J is TRBJ1-1, with 7 bases identical to TRBD1. CDR1 is LGHDT and CDR2 is YNNKEL in the germline V gene (reference sequence). The CDR3 length is 17 residues. The J segment lost 0 bases and the V segment lost 4 bases, leaving 11 bases of the junction unmatched. CDR3 sequence (DNA): TGTGCCAGCAGCCTGTTAACCCGACAGGGCATGAACACTGAAGCTTTCTTT. This codes for CASSLLTRQGMNTEAFF.

This clonotype has more than one count but fewer than ten. V is TRBV4-1 and J is TRBJ2-3; 9 nucleotides match TRBD2. This CDR3 is built from 16 residues. The germline V gene encodes CDR1 MGHRA and CDR2 YSYEKL. V trimming: 2 bases; J trimming: 6 bases; junction bases outside the gene matches: 9. As DNA, the CDR3 is TGCGCCAGCAGCCAACGGACTAGCGAGTATATGGATACGCAGTATTTT. Translation: CASSQRTSEYMDTQYF.